This entry features one T cell receptor (beta chain) sequence. No cognate antigen has been identified for it. No per-base quality is available; no much larger clone lies one base away. This specimen comes from a study of blood T cell repertoires in COVID-19 (dated by TCRdb to 2020 to 2021). For the wider study: Samples from collaborators originated in the United States, Italy and Spain and spanned both the acute and convalescent phases of COVID-19. The prospective study material was composed of cDNA or gDNA derived from T cells, B-cell-depleted T cells, or PBMCs. Deeply sampled blood TCRbeta repertoires from subjects exposed to, actively infected with, or recovered from COVID-19 were included in the dataset. The repertoires were released in a freely available public database meant as a resource for research on the immune response to SARS-CoV-2. The samples were drawn from the first 160 participants of the ongoing ImmuneRACE study and from under 1,500 subjects provided by 6 global collaborators. A de-identified subject ID, COVID-19 status, age in years and sex were almost always included in the sample metadata. Where available, HLA class I and class II types were taken from metadata supplied by the sample provider and were not determined by assay-based typing.

The study at large found these results: The amount of clinical and demographic metadata varied by source and participant and was provided uncurated.

TCRbeta CDR3 regions were amplified from genomic DNA using the immunoSEQ Assay, a bias-controlled multiplex PCR. The paper's processing steps were these. Within the assay, amplification of reference gene primers was used to estimate how many nucleated cells each sample contained. Sequence reads were collapsed and filtered to measure the absolute abundance of every unique TCRbeta CDR3 rearrangement. For each sample, productive Simpson clonality was calculated as the square root of Simpson's diversity index over productive rearrangements. TCRdb's version of the immuneACCESS table is confined to in-frame rearrangements and falls short of the full clone set. An unresolved V gene accounts for under half of the shortfall where checked; the remainder is of unknown origin. The D gene and trimming were derived from the DNA, and the V and J assignments and clone size from that table. The sample table records 70,000 to 100,000 clones; 90% of these occur just once. The ten most abundant clones make up approximately 4.3% of the sample.

The collaborating institutions used their own protocols to collect whole blood in K2EDTA tubes. For TCRbeta analysis, collaborators shipped samples in one of three forms: frozen whole blood, isolated PBMCs, or DNA extracted from either of those sample types. Taken from the germline V gene, the CDR1 and CDR2 loops are MNHEY and SVGAGI. V is pruned by 6 bases and J by 1 base, leaving 3 bases of the junction without a gene match. The CDR3 runs 14 residues from the cysteine to the phenylalanine. Only the CDR3 DNA is retained, 42 bases long and in frame from the first base. Sequencing was carried out using peripheral blood. The clonotype comes from an elderly woman with active or convalescent COVID-19. The rearranged chain carries TRBV6-5 and TRBJ2-1, and 7 junctional nucleotides match TRBD2. In nucleotides, the sequence is TGTGCCAGCAGCGGCGGGAGATCCTACAATGAGCAGTTCTTC. This gives the protein CASSGGRSYNEQFF.